Below, 21 T cell receptor beta chains from the same sample are listed, as sequenced in a study of T cells after yellow fever vaccination. Each CDR3 protein is one row after TCRdb ran MiXCR on the 5' RACE reads. The repertoire holds around 600,000 distinct CDR3 sequences, with roughly an eighth as singletons. The specimen was PBMCs, collected on the day of the yellow fever booster vaccination. These receptors were taken from a man between 25 and 39 years old who received the YFV17D yellow fever vaccine.

The CDR3 region has the DNA TGTGCCAGCACCCTGGACAGGGGGCACTACGAGCAGTACTTC. This codes for CASTLDRGHYEQYF. The chain joins TRBV12-3 or TRBV12-4 to TRBJ2-7, with TRBD1 identical over 11 bases. This CDR3 contains 14 residues. V gave up 7 bases and J gave up 3 bases; unmatched junction bases: 5.

This clonotype has a handful of counts. The rearrangement uses TRBV27 and TRBJ2-3; D is uncertain. The germline V gene encodes CDR1 MNHEY and CDR2 SMNVEV (reference sequence). Trimming shortened V by 5 bases and J by 7 bases, and 13 bases separated the two germline ends. The length of the CDR3 is 13 residues. Here the CDR3 reads CASSAKHLHTQYF. The CDR3 nucleotides are TGTGCCAGCAGTGCGAAACACTTACATACGCAGTATTTT.

The chain uses TRBV29-1 and TRBJ2-5, with TRBD1 matching over 7 bases. The CDR3 has 12 residues. CDR1 is SQVTM, CDR2 ANQGSEA, per germline. V was pared by 3 bases and J by 5 bases, with 3 bases of the junction left unmatched. CDR3 sequence reads: CSVDIQGETQYF. CDR3 DNA sequence: TGCAGCGTTGATATACAGGGGGAGACCCAGTACTTC.

The sample holds a few counts of this clonotype. This chain joins TRBV29-1 and TRBJ2-7, with D unclear. V dropped 5 bases and J dropped 6 bases, with 8 bases sitting between them. There are 10 residues in the CDR3. The germline V gene has CDR1 SQVTM and CDR2 ANQGSEA. The CDR3: CSVMTVEQYF. In DNA form, the CDR3 reads TGCAGCGTTATGACGGTCGAGCAGTACTTC.

This clonotype has at least ten counts. The chain links TRBV13 to TRBJ2-5, with 8 bases identical to TRBD1. Germline CDR1 PRHDT, CDR2 FYEKMQ (reference sequence). This CDR3 has 13 residues. The V gene end was trimmed by 3 bases and the J gene end by 6 bases; junction bases not matched to a gene: 3. In DNA, the CDR3 is TGTGCCAGCAGCTTCGGACAGGGCCAGACCCAGTACTTC. It specifies CASSFGQGQTQYF.

This clonotype was picked up a small number of times. V is TRBV18 and J is TRBJ2-1; no reliable D call. V was trimmed by 0 bases and J by 8 bases, leaving 11 bases between them. CDR1 is KGHSH, CDR2 LQKENI, per germline. This CDR3 spans 14 amino acids. The CDR3 loop is CASSPPTPRDEQFF. In DNA, the CDR3 is TGTGCCAGCTCACCACCGACGCCACGGGATGAGCAGTTCTTC.

This clonotype has ten or more counts. The chain couples TRBV12-3 or TRBV12-4 to TRBJ1-1; 8 nucleotides align to TRBD1. J was trimmed by 0 bases and V by 6 bases; bases with no gene match: 18. The length of the CDR3 is 19 residues. The CDR3 loop is CASRRPPLGGRGLNTEAFF. CDR3 in DNA: TGTGCCAGCAGGAGACCACCTTTAGGAGGCAGGGGGCTGAACACTGAAGCTTTCTTT.

The chain combines TRBV5-1 with TRBJ2-1, with TRBD2 matching over 10 bases. CDR3 length: 15 residues. The germline CDR1 and CDR2 sequences are SGHRS and YFSETQ. V gave up 5 bases and J gave up 8 bases; unmatched junction bases: 10. The CDR3 DNA is TGCGCCAGCAGTCGTATAGCGGGAGGTGGCTATGAGCAGTTCTTC. It yields the protein CASSRIAGGGYEQFF.

The chain uses TRBV12-5 and TRBJ2-1; 8 nucleotides align to TRBD2. From germline, CDR1 is LGHNT and CDR2 FRNRAP. The CDR3 is made up of 18 amino acids. The J segment lost 0 bases and the V segment lost 6 bases, leaving 13 bases of the junction unmatched. CDR3 sequence: CASGTGTRDRGSYNEQFF. CDR3 DNA sequence: TGTGCTAGTGGCACCGGGACTAGGGATCGGGGCTCCTACAATGAGCAGTTCTTC.

The chain links TRBV6-5 to TRBJ2-7, with 7 bases matching TRBD2. This CDR3 region has 16 residues. V trimming: 0 bases; J trimming: 3 bases; junction bases outside the gene matches: 8. Germline CDR1 is MNHEY and CDR2 is SVGAGI. CDR3 region: CASSYSSLADNYEQYF. In DNA, the CDR3 is TGTGCCAGCAGTTACTCGAGTCTAGCGGACAACTACGAGCAGTACTTC.

As regards this clonotype: At one end, the junction sequence differs from germline, possibly due to a read error. V usage is TRBV9 and J usage is TRBJ2-5; the D is unclear. The V gene's germline CDR1 is SGDLS and CDR2 YYNGEE. The CDR3 totals 13 residues. The CDR3 protein is CASSGSYQGTQYF. CDR3 nucleotides: TGTGCCAGCAGCGGCTCATACCAAGGGACCCAGTACTTC.

In this sample, this clonotype turned up a few times. This rearrangement joins TRBV7-8 to TRBJ2-5, with a weak D call TRBD1 (5 bases). The CDR3 has 14 amino acids. V gave up 2 bases and J gave up 0 bases, with 7 bases separating them. From germline, CDR1 is SGHVS and CDR2 FQNEAQ. DNA for the CDR3: TGTGCCAGCAGCTTAAGGGGATACCAAGAGACCCAGTACTTC. This codes for CASSLRGYQETQYF.

This clonotype was counted only a few times. The missing conserved phenylalanine or tryptophan at the end of this CDR3 makes a read error likely. Because the CDR3's place on the DNA is in doubt, the DNA is left out and the CDR3 is given as listed by TCRdb. The chain has TRBV5-6 and TRBJ2-1; the table's D call, TRBD2, was not checked against the DNA. CDR1 SGHDT and CDR2 YYEEEE come from the germline V gene. Ends included, the CDR3 has 14 residues. The CDR3 spells CASSLRDLAVFSSC.

This clonotype came up a few times. V gene TRBV19 combines with J gene TRBJ2-7, with TRBD2 as a possible D gene (6 bases). Germline V gene data show CDR1 as LNHDA and CDR2 as SQIVND (reference sequence). V lost 6 bases and J lost 1, with 13 bases in between. CDR3 length: 14 amino acids. CDR3 protein: CASRRRAGSYEQYF. In DNA form, the CDR3 reads TGTGCCAGTAGACGCCGGGCGGGATCCTACGAGCAGTACTTC.

V gene TRBV6-6 combines with J gene TRBJ1-2; D gene unclear. Germline CDR1 reads MNHNY; CDR2 reads SVGAGI (reference sequence). The CDR3 covers 8 residues. The ends were cut back, 10 bases at V and 14 bases at J, with 11 bases in the middle. The CDR3 is CAIGSSTF. CDR3 nucleotide sequence: TGTGCCATAGGGTCCTCAACCTTC.

This clonotype was seen only a few times. V and J are TRBV29-1 and TRBJ2-5; maybe TRBD1 (6 bases). In germline, CDR1 is SQVTM, CDR2 ANQGSEA. V was shortened by 6 bases and J by 5 bases, with 16 bases between the two germline ends. The CDR3 has 13 amino acids. CDR3 bases: TGCAGCGTCAGGGGAATTTTATCGGAGACCCAGTACTTC. It encodes CSVRGILSETQYF.

The chain links TRBV7-6 to TRBJ2-1; 9 nucleotides agree with TRBD1. Germline CDR1 SGHVS, CDR2 FNYEAQ. The V and J ends lost 5 bases and 1 base, in that order; junction bases with no gene match: 18. The CDR3 is made up of 20 amino acids. The CDR3 is CASSRGTGNFYTISYNEQFF. The CDR3 bases are TGTGCCAGCAGCCGAGGGACAGGGAATTTCTATACCATTTCCTACAATGAGCAGTTCTTC. The variable domain in full, with the rest retrieved from reference TRBV7-6 and TRBJ2-1, is GAGVSQSPRYKVTKRGQDVALRCDPISGHVSLYWYRQALGQGPEFLTYFNYEAQQDKSGLPNDRFSAERPEGSISTLTIQRTEQRDSAMYRCASSRGTGNFYTISYNEQFFGPGTRLTVL.

The V and J genes are TRBV7-2 and TRBJ2-3; D remains ambiguous. The CDR3 has 14 amino acids. Germline V gives CDR1 SGHTA, CDR2 FQGNSA. V was trimmed by 5 bases and J by 6 bases, leaving 15 bases between them. In DNA form, the CDR3 reads TGTGCCAGCAGCCCCACCCGTGCGGTTGATACGCAGTATTTT. Amino acids: CASSPTRAVDTQYF. The full variable domain, with the rest looked up from reference TRBV7-2 and TRBJ2-3, is GAGVSQSPSNKVTEKGKDVELRCDPISGHTALYWYRQSLGQGLEFLIYFQGNSAPDKSGLPSDRFSAERTGGSVSTLTIQRTQQEDSAVYLCASSPTRAVDTQYFGPGTRLTVL.

There are a few counts of this clonotype. CDR3 protein: CSVEGGRPGAQYF. The CDR3 DNA follows: TGCAGCGTTGAAGGGGGGAGGCCAGGGGCGCAGTATTTT. The chain combines TRBV29-1 with TRBJ2-3; D may be TRBD1 or TRBD2 (6 bases each). Germline loops: CDR1 SQVTM, CDR2 ANQGSEA. V was shortened by 1 base and J by 10 bases, with 15 bases between the two germline ends. The CDR3 runs to 13 residues.

This clonotype was seen more than once but under ten times. CDR3 sequence reads: CASSQDPGARYEQYF. The DNA for the CDR3 is TGTGCCAGCAGCCAAGATCCGGGGGCACGGTACGAGCAGTACTTC. The gene calls are TRBV3-1 and TRBJ2-7, with D possibly called TRBD1 or TRBD2 (6 bases each). Trimming took 0 bases from V and 4 from J, leaving 13 bases between them. Germline V gene sequence: CDR1 LGHDT, CDR2 YNNKEL (reference sequence). CDR3 length equals 15 residues.

This chain links TRBV27 with TRBJ2-2; 7 bases match TRBD1. Trimming at V came to 8 bases and at J to 1 base, leaving 10 bases not matched to a gene. There are 16 residues in the CDR3. Germline CDR1 reads MNHEY; CDR2 reads SMNVEV (reference sequence). CDR3 sequence (DNA): TGTGCCAGCGGGACCGCCGGGACAGAGAACACCGGGGAGCTGTTTTTT. Translating gives CASGTAGTENTGELFF.